This T cell receptor beta chain was identified in a study of human T cells and chemical hapten exposure. The time point: patch test 1, 2 weeks after DPC sensitization. Treatment here: therapeutic diphenylcyclopropenone sensitization with weekly scalp DPC. Only a few counts were recorded for this clonotype. Its antigen is undetermined. Using its own MiXCR run on the RACE reads, TCRdb lists one record per CDR3 protein. This sample carries 180,000 or so distinct CDR3 sequences, about a fifth of them seen once, and the ten largest clones take 6% to 8%. General study results and limits: TCRs above 1 in 1000 frequency stayed constant with DPC sensitization.

CDR3 length equals 11 residues. V lost 4 bases, J lost 10 bases, and 13 bases lay in between. Per the germline V gene, CDR1 is SQVTM and CDR2 is ANQGSEA. Specimen: whole blood, collected in connection with sensitization to the hapten diphenylcyclopropenone (DPC). The clonotype comes from a woman aged 50 to 60 with alopecia areata. Some clones in this sample may be carry-over from other donors' samples. The J gene is TRBJ1-1, the V gene TRBV29-1; D may be TRBD1 (5 bases). The CDR3 sequence: CSVGGEGPAFF. In nucleotides, the CDR3 is TGCAGCGTTGGAGGGGAGGGACCAGCTTTCTTT.